Each of the 9 T cell receptor beta chains below was sequenced from the same sample in a study of cytomegalovirus exposure and HLA in healthy donors. Researchers ran the PCR with 60 Vbeta and 13 Jbeta primers. Some clones are missing from TCRdb's copy, which holds only in-frame ones; the method was immunoSEQ multiplex PCR. Among 210,000 or so clones, approximately 87% were seen once, and the ten largest hold 1% to 1.5%. The material sequenced was PBMCs. The receptors stem from a human donor in good health.

The V call is TRBV7-9, the J call TRBJ2-5; D remains unclear. V was pared by 1 base and J by 5 bases, with 11 bases between. This CDR3 is built from 14 residues. Looked up from germline, CDR1 is SEHNR and CDR2 is FQNEAQ (reference sequence). The CDR3 reads CASSLDSPSETQYF. In nucleotides, the CDR3 is TGTGCCAGCAGCTTAGACTCGCCCTCGGAGACCCAGTACTTC.

The genes are TRBV4-1 and TRBJ2-7, with D perhaps assigned TRBD1 or TRBD2 (9 bases each). Trimming left V 0 bases short and J 6 bases short, with 30 bases between. Germline loops: CDR1 MGHRA, CDR2 YSYEKL. The CDR3 has 20 residues. DNA for the CDR3: TGCGCCAGCAGCCAAGATAACACAGGGGGCATGGGACTAGCAGCCTCCGAGCAGTACTTC. Its translation: CASSQDNTGGMGLAASEQYF.

The J gene is TRBJ2-1, the V gene TRBV19; 14 bases match TRBD2. CDR3 length: 16 residues. J gave up 6 bases and V 11 bases, and 12 bases lay outside the gene matches. Germline-derived CDR1 and CDR2 are LNHDA and SQIVND (reference sequence). As DNA, the CDR3 is TGTGCCTGCGGTCGGGGACTAGCGGGAGTTCTCAATGAGCAGTTCTTC. Translated, it gives CACGRGLAGVLNEQFF.

The chain combines TRBV5-1 with TRBJ2-5; D is possibly TRBD2 (6 bases). The CDR3 is 14 amino acids. Germline V gives CDR1 SGHRS, CDR2 YFSETQ. V gave up 4 bases and J gave up 0 bases, with 10 bases separating them. This chain's CDR3 is CASSPGLNQETQYF. The CDR3 nucleotides read TGCGCCAGCAGCCCGGGACTGAACCAAGAGACCCAGTACTTC. The full variable domain, with the rest looked up from reference TRBV5-1 and TRBJ2-5, is KAGVTQTPRYLIKTRGQQVTLSCSPISGHRSVSWYQQTPGQGLQFLFEYFSETQRNKGNFPGRFSGRQFSNSRSEMNVSTLELGDSALYLCASSPGLNQETQYFGPGTRLLVL.

The CDR3 nucleotides read TGCGCCAGCAGGCGGACTAGCGGGATCTCCGGGGAGCTGTTTTTT. Translating gives CASRRTSGISGELFF. V is TRBV5-1 and J is TRBJ2-2; TRBD2 agrees at 12 bases. Trimming took 5 bases from V and 6 from J; bases not matched to a gene: 5. This CDR3 comprises 15 residues. Germline CDR1 SGHRS, CDR2 YFSETQ.

This chain connects TRBV28 to TRBJ2-2; 11 positions match TRBD1. The CDR3 consists of 16 residues. CDR1 and CDR2 from the germline V gene are MDHEN and SYDVKM. Germline trimming cut 9 bases from V and 6 bases from J; bases unmatched to any gene: 12. The CDR3 here is CASLSSGQGAPGELFF. The CDR3 nucleotides read TGTGCCAGTCTATCCTCCGGACAGGGGGCACCCGGGGAGCTGTTTTTT.

The chain uses TRBV2 and TRBJ2-1; a weak D match, TRBD1 (5 bases). Germline CDR1 and CDR2: SNHLY and FYNNEI. The CDR3 runs to 11 residues. The V end lost 8 bases, the J end lost 10 bases, and 12 bases lay between the germline ends. The CDR3 loop reads CASPIREEQFF. Here the CDR3 DNA reads TGTGCCAGCCCGATCAGGGAAGAGCAGTTCTTC.

This chain links TRBV6-4 with TRBJ2-1; 8 nucleotides agree with TRBD1. CDR1 and CDR2 (germline): MRHNA, SNTAGT. This CDR3 is built from 15 residues. The V segment lost 6 bases and the J segment 5 bases; nucleotides outside the gene matches: 9. The CDR3 bases are TGTGCCAGCAGACGGACAGGGAGAGGTGACAATGAGCAGTTCTTC. As protein: CASRRTGRGDNEQFF.

J is TRBJ1-3 and V is TRBV11-3; 7 nucleotides line up with TRBD1. The V and J ends lost 5 bases and 0 bases, in that order; junction bases with no gene match: 7. Germline V gives CDR1 SGHNT, CDR2 YENEEA. This CDR3 region has 16 residues. The CDR3, as DNA: TGTGCCAGCAGCGCAGGGGACAGCAGCTCTGGAAACACCATATATTTT. As protein: CASSAGDSSSGNTIYF.